Below, 22 T cell receptor beta chains from the same sample are listed, as sequenced in a study of OX40 agonist ivuxolimab in advanced cancers. Generated by immunoSEQ multiplex PCR, the TCRdb table keeps only in-frame clones and is missing some. This sample has about 70,000 clones, with roughly 91% found just once. The source was CD4+ or CD8+ T cells sorted from blood, collected in a trial of the OX40 agonist ivuxolimab. Every receptor here comes from an adult with an advanced solid tumor such as melanoma, head and neck, liver or kidney cancer.

The chain carries TRBV28 and TRBJ2-7, with D possibly TRBD2 on 6 matching bases. Germline V gives CDR1 MDHEN, CDR2 SYDVKM. Trimming shortened V by 4 bases and J by 1 base, and 14 bases separated the two germline ends. The CDR3 sequence is 15 residues long. The DNA for the CDR3 is TGTGCCAGCAGTTCTATCGGGGGTGGTTCCTACGAGCAGTACTTC. Residues: CASSSIGGGSYEQYF.

This clone was observed a few times. The V and J genes are TRBV7-9 and TRBJ2-7; 7 bases map to TRBD1. Germline V CDR1 and CDR2: SEHNR, FQNEAQ (reference sequence). CDR3 size: 13 residues. J lost 3 bases, V lost 3 bases, and 2 bases had no gene match. CDR3 in amino acids: CASSFPGGYEQYF. Written as DNA, the CDR3 is TGTGCCAGCAGCTTCCCAGGGGGCTACGAGCAGTACTTC.

This chain uses TRBV10-3 with TRBJ2-3; D unresolved. The CDR3 extends over 13 amino acids. Germline CDR1 and CDR2: ENHRY and SYGVKD. V lost 0 bases and J 3 bases, leaving 4 bases between the germline ends. The CDR3 DNA follows: TGTGCCATCAGTGAGTCGAGTACAGATACGCAGTATTTT. This encodes CAISESSTDTQYF.

The chain joins TRBV30 to TRBJ1-1; D not resolved. The CDR3 is 11 residues long. CDR1 is GTSNPN and CDR2 is SVGIG in the germline V gene (reference sequence). V gave up 0 bases and J gave up 7 bases, with 6 bases separating them. CDR3 residues: CAWSVVFEAFF. The CDR3 nucleotides are TGTGCCTGGAGTGTTGTGTTTGAAGCTTTCTTT.

The genes are TRBV6-6 and TRBJ1-2; unclear D gene. Per the germline V gene, CDR1 is MNHNY and CDR2 is SVGAGI (reference sequence). The CDR3 has 12 residues. Trimming cost V 0 bases and J 8 bases, with 7 bases left between them. The CDR3 region has the DNA TGTGCCAGCAGTTACTCGAGAGAAGGCTACACCTTC. It yields the protein CASSYSREGYTF.

The chain recombines TRBV5-5 with TRBJ1-1; D is unclear. This CDR3 is 13 amino acids long. Germline V gene data show CDR1 as SGHKS and CDR2 as YYEKEE (reference sequence). V lost 1 base and J lost 4, with 8 bases in between. The CDR3 nucleotides are TGTGCCAGCAGCTTGAGCGGGCGCACTGAAGCTTTCTTT. It specifies CASSLSGRTEAFF.

The chain joins TRBV10-3 to TRBJ2-5; perhaps TRBD2 as D (6 bases). The CDR3 runs to 12 residues. CDR1 ENHRY and CDR2 SYGVKD come from the germline V gene. The V end was cut by 3 bases, the J end by 4 bases, with 6 bases between. The CDR3 region is CAISDGGETQYF. Written as DNA, the CDR3 is TGTGCCATCAGTGACGGGGGAGAGACCCAGTACTTC.

The J gene is TRBJ2-2, the V gene TRBV4-1; the D is unclear. CDR3 length: 12 residues. Trimming took 0 bases from V and 8 from J, leaving 4 bases between them. Germline lookup yields CDR1 MGHRA and CDR2 YSYEKL. The CDR3 protein is CASSQDRGELFF. The CDR3 bases are TGCGCCAGCAGCCAAGATAGGGGGGAGCTGTTTTTT.

V gene TRBV6-1 combines with J gene TRBJ1-2; perhaps TRBD1 as D (5 bases). Germline CDR1 MNHNS, CDR2 SASEGT. V was pared by 6 bases and J by 1 base, with 9 bases between. The CDR3 covers 13 residues. CDR3 sequence: CASRAQVNYGYTF. CDR3 coding DNA: TGTGCCAGCAGGGCACAGGTTAACTATGGCTACACCTTC.

The gene calls are TRBV7-8 and TRBJ2-1; 12 nucleotides line up with TRBD1. The CDR3 length is 19 residues. J gave up 7 bases and V 2 bases, and 15 bases lay outside the gene matches. Germline V gene sequence: CDR1 SGHVS, CDR2 FQNEAQ. The CDR3 region has the DNA TGTGCCAGCAGCTTATCCGGGACAGGGGGCGGAGGAGTATGGAATGAGCAGTTCTTC. It is translated as CASSLSGTGGGGVWNEQFF.

The chain recombines TRBV5-4 with TRBJ1-3, with TRBD1 identical over 10 bases. CDR1 is SGHNT, CDR2 YYREEE, per germline (reference sequence). J lost 0 bases, V lost 0 bases, and 3 bases had no gene match. The CDR3 contains 17 residues. The CDR3 region has the DNA TGTGCCAGCAGCTTGGAGGACAGGGGGTGCTCTGGAAACACCATATATTTT. Its translation: CASSLEDRGCSGNTIYF.

A word on this clone: Distinct nucleotide sequences in the sample also encode this CDR3. The chain carries TRBV25-1 and TRBJ2-7; the D gene could be TRBD1 or TRBD2 (5 bases each). Trimming removed 1 base from V and 0 bases from J, with 13 bases in between. Germline CDR1 MGHDK, CDR2 SYGVNS. The CDR3 consists of 16 residues. The chain's CDR3 is CASSESEGQASYEQYF. In DNA, the CDR3 is TGTGCCAGCAGTGAATCCGAGGGGCAGGCCTCCTACGAGCAGTACTTC.

The chain employs TRBV19 and TRBJ1-4; tentative D call: TRBD1 (5 bases). Germline V lookup: CDR1 LNHDA, CDR2 SQIVND (reference sequence). The CDR3 is 15 amino acids. The V end was cut by 7 bases, the J end by 0 bases, with 12 bases between. CDR3 DNA sequence: TGTGCCAGTAATCTGGGACTAGCAACTAATGAAAAACTGTTTTTT. This translates into CASNLGLATNEKLFF.

The V and J genes are TRBV11-2 and TRBJ1-1; weak D call: TRBD1 (6 bases). This CDR3 spans 13 amino acids. The germline V and J ends were trimmed by 6 bases and 7 bases, with 15 bases remaining between them. CDR1 and CDR2 (germline): SGHAT, FQNNGV. The CDR3: CASRPTGQVEAFF. The CDR3 bases are TGTGCCAGCAGACCAACAGGGCAGGTTGAAGCTTTCTTT.

This chain connects TRBV27 to TRBJ1-1; D remains unclear. CDR3 length: 14 residues. V was shortened by 1 base and J by 6 bases, with 12 bases between the two germline ends. Germline V gene sequence: CDR1 MNHEY, CDR2 SMNVEV (reference sequence). Written as DNA, the CDR3 is TGTGCCAGCAGTTTATTCGGACCTAAGGCTGAAGCTTTCTTT. Protein: CASSLFGPKAEAFF.

The chain combines TRBV18 with TRBJ2-1; 9 bases are shared with TRBD1. V shed 6 bases and J 2 bases; nucleotides not matched to a gene: 5. CDR3 length: 15 amino acids. Germline loops: CDR1 KGHSH, CDR2 LQKENI. CDR3 protein: CASSRRQGAYNEQFF. The CDR3 DNA is TGTGCCAGCTCCCGCCGACAGGGGGCCTACAATGAGCAGTTCTTC.

The CDR3 spells CASSLGAGISYEQYF. The CDR3 coding sequence is TGCGCCAGCAGCTTGGGGGCAGGAATATCCTACGAGCAGTACTTC. The V and J genes are TRBV5-1 and TRBJ2-7, with D hard to call. Trimming stripped 0 bases from V and 1 base from J, with 11 bases between. Germline-derived CDR1 and CDR2 are SGHRS and YFSETQ. The CDR3 contains 15 residues. Variable domain in full (rest from reference TRBV5-1 and TRBJ2-7): KAGVTQTPRYLIKTRGQQVTLSCSPISGHRSVSWYQQTPGQGLQFLFEYFSETQRNKGNFPGRFSGRQFSNSRSEMNVSTLELGDSALYLCASSLGAGISYEQYFGPGTRLTVT.

The rearrangement uses TRBV29-1 and TRBJ1-1; a weak D match, TRBD1 (5 bases). This CDR3 spans 13 amino acids. V was shortened by 7 bases and J by 5 bases, with 17 bases between the two germline ends. Germline values: CDR1 SQVTM, CDR2 ANQGSEA. CDR3 DNA sequence: TGCAGCGCCGGAGGTGGGGGAGATACTGAAGCTTTCTTT. Translated, it gives CSAGGGGDTEAFF.

CDR3 amino acids: CASSTGLNQETQYF. The CDR3, as DNA: TGCGCCAGCAGCACAGGACTGAACCAAGAGACCCAGTACTTC. The chain links TRBV5-1 to TRBJ2-5; D may be TRBD1 or TRBD2 (5 bases each). The CDR3 consists of 14 residues. From germline, CDR1 is SGHRS and CDR2 YFSETQ. Trimming stripped 4 bases from V and 0 bases from J, with 10 bases between. Supplemented by reference TRBV5-1 and TRBJ2-5, the full variable domain reads KAGVTQTPRYLIKTRGQQVTLSCSPISGHRSVSWYQQTPGQGLQFLFEYFSETQRNKGNFPGRFSGRQFSNSRSEMNVSTLELGDSALYLCASSTGLNQETQYFGPGTRLLVL.

The chain has TRBV7-3 and TRBJ2-7; 7 bases are a match to TRBD2. V lost 5 bases and J lost 5; bases outside the gene matches: 6. This CDR3 has 13 residues. The germline gives CDR1 SGHTA, CDR2 FQGTGA. This CDR3 reads CASSPIGGDEQYF. The CDR3 DNA reads TGTGCCAGCAGCCCCATTGGGGGGGACGAGCAGTACTTC. Supplemented by reference TRBV7-3 and TRBJ2-7, the full variable domain reads GAGVSQTPSNKVTEKGKYVELRCDPISGHTALYWYRQSLGQGPEFLIYFQGTGAADDSGLPNDRFFAVRPEGSVSTLKIQRTERGDSAVYLCASSPIGGDEQYFGPGTRLTVT.

The V gene is TRBV27, the J gene TRBJ2-2; D is unresolved. The length of the CDR3 is 16 residues. From germline, CDR1 is MNHEY and CDR2 SMNVEV (reference sequence). V lost 1 base, J lost 0 bases, and 9 bases lay in between. CDR3: CASSLWVGTNTGELFF. The CDR3 nucleotides read TGTGCCAGCAGTTTATGGGTGGGGACGAACACCGGGGAGCTGTTTTTT.

This rearrangement joins TRBV5-1 to TRBJ2-7, with 10 bases identical to TRBD1. V was clipped by 4 bases and J by 2 bases; unmatched bases: 3. The CDR3 is made up of 14 amino acids. Germline loops: CDR1 SGHRS, CDR2 YFSETQ. CDR3 region: CASSVGTGAYEQYF. CDR3 nucleotide sequence: TGCGCCAGCAGCGTAGGGACAGGGGCCTACGAGCAGTACTTC.